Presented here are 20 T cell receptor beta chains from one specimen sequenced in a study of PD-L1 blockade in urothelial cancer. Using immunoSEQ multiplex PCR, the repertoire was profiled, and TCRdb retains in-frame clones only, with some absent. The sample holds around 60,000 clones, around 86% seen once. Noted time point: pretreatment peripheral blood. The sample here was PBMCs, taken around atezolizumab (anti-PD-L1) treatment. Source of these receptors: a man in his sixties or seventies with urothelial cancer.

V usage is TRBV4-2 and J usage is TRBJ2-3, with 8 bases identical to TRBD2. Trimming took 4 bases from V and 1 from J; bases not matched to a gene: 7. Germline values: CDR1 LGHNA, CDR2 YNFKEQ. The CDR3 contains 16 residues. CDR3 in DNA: TGTGCCAGCAGCCTTCCAGCGGGAGAGGGCACAGATACGCAGTATTTT. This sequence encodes CASSLPAGEGTDTQYF.

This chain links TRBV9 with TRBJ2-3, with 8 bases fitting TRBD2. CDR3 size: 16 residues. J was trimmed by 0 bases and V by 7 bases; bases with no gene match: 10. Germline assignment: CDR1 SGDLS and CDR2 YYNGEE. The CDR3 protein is CASLSGASGSTDTQYF. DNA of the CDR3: TGTGCCAGCCTGTCGGGGGCTAGCGGGAGCACAGATACGCAGTATTTT.

The CDR3, as DNA: TGCGCCAGCAGCTATAGTGGTGAGCAGTTCTTC. Residues: CASSYSGEQFF. This chain links TRBV5-1 with TRBJ2-1; D remains ambiguous. The V gene lost 3 bases and the J gene lost 9 bases, with 7 bases spanning the gap. The CDR3 extends over 11 amino acids. Germline values: CDR1 SGHRS, CDR2 YFSETQ.

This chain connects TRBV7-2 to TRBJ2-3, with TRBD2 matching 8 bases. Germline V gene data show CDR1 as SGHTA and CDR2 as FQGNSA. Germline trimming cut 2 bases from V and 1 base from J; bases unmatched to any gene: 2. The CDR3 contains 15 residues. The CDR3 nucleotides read TGTGCCAGCAGCTTAAACGGGAGGGGCACAGATACGCAGTATTTT. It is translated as CASSLNGRGTDTQYF.

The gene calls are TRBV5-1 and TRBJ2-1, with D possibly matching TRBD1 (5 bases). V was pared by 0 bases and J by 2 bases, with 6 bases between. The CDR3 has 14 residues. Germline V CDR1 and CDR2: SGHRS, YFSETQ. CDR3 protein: CASSLGGAYNEQFF. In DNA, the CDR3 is TGCGCCAGCAGCTTGGGGGGCGCCTACAATGAGCAGTTCTTC. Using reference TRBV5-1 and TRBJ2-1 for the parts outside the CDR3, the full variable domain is KAGVTQTPRYLIKTRGQQVTLSCSPISGHRSVSWYQQTPGQGLQFLFEYFSETQRNKGNFPGRFSGRQFSNSRSEMNVSTLELGDSALYLCASSLGGAYNEQFFGPGTRLTVL.

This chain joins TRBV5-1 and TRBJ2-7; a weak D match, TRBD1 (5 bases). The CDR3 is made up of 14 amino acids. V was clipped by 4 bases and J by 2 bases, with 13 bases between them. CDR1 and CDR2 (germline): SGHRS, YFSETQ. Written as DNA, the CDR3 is TGCGCCAGCAGCCCCGACAGCGATACCTACGAGCAGTACTTC. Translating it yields CASSPDSDTYEQYF.

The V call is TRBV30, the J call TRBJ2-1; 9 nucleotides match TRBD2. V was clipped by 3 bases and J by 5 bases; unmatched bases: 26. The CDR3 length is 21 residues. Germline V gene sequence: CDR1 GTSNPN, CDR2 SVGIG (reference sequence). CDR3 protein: CAWRVGRASGKRAPRDNEQFF. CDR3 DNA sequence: TGTGCCTGGAGGGTAGGTCGAGCTAGCGGGAAGAGGGCACCGAGGGACAATGAGCAGTTCTTC.

CDR3 nucleotide sequence: TGCGCCAGTTTCCGGACTAGCGGTTTATACAATGAGCAGTTCTTC. Translated, it gives CASFRTSGLYNEQFF. The chain links TRBV5-1 to TRBJ2-1; 10 nucleotides agree with TRBD2. The junction had 9 bases not matched to a gene; V was cut back by 8 bases and J by 4 bases. Germline V gene sequence: CDR1 SGHRS, CDR2 YFSETQ. This CDR3 contains 15 residues.

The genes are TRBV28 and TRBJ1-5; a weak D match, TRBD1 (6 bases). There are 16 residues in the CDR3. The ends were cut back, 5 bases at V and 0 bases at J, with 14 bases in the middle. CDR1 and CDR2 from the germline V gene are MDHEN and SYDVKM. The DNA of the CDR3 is TGTGCCAGCAGTGAACAGGGTGGTAGTAGCAATCAGCCCCAGCATTTT. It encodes CASSEQGGSSNQPQHF. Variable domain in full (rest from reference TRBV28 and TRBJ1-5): DVKVTQSSRYLVKRTGEKVFLECVQDMDHENMFWYRQDPGLGLRLIYFSYDVKMKEKGDIPEGYSVSREKKERFSLILESASTNQTSMYLCASSEQGGSSNQPQHFGDGTRLSIL.

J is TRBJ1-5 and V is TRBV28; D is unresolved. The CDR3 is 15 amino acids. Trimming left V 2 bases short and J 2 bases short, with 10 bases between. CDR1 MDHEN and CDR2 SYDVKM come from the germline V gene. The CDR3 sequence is CASSLMLAGNQPQHF. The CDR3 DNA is TGTGCCAGCAGTTTAATGCTAGCTGGCAATCAGCCCCAGCATTTT.

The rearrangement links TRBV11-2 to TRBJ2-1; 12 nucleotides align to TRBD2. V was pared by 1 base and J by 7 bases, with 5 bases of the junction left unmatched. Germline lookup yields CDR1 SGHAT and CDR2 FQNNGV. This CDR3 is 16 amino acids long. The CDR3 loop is CASSLGRLAGGNEQFF. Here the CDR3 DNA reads TGTGCCAGCAGCTTAGGTCGCCTAGCGGGAGGGAATGAGCAGTTCTTC.

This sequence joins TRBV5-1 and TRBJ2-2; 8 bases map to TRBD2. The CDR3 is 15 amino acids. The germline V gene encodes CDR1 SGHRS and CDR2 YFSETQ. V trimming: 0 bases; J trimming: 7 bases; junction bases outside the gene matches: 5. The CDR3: CASSLEPGGRGELFF. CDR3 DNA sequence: TGCGCCAGCAGCTTGGAACCGGGAGGGCGCGGGGAGCTGTTTTTT.

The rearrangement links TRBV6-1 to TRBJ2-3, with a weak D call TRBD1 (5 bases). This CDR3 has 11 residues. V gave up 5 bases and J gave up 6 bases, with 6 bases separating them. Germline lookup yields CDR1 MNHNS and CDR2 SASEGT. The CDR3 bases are TGTGCCAGCAGTTACAGGGATACGCAGTATTTT. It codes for CASSYRDTQYF.

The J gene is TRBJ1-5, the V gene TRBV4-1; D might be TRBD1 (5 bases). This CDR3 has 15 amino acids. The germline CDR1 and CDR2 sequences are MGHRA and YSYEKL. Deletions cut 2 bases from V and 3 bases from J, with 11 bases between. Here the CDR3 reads CASSQLLTANQPQHF. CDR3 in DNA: TGCGCCAGCAGCCAACTTCTGACAGCCAATCAGCCCCAGCATTTT.

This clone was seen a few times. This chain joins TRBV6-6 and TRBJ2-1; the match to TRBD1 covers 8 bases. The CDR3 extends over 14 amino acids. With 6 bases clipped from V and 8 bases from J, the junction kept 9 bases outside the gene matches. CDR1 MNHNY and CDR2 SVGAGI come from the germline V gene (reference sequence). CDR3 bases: TGTGCCAGCAGGTGGCAGGGGGCGAGGGATGAGCAGTTCTTC. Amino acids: CASRWQGARDEQFF.

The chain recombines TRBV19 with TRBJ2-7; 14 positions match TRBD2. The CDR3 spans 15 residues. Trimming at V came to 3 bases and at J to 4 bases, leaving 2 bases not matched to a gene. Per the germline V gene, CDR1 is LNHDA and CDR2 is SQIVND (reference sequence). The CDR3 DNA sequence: TGTGCCAGTAGTATCGGACTAGCGGGAGGATACGAGCAGTACTTC. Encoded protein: CASSIGLAGGYEQYF.

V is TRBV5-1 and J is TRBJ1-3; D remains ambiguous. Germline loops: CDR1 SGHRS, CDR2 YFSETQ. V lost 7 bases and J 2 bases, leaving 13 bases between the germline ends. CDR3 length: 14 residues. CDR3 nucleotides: TGCGCCAGCTCACAGCCAACGCCTGGAAACACCATATATTTT. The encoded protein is CASSQPTPGNTIYF.

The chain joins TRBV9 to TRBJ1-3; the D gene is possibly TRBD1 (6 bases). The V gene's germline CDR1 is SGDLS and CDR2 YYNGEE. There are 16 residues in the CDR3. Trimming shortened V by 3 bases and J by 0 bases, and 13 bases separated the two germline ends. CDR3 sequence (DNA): TGTGCCAGCAGCGAGGGGGGGCGGAGCTCTGGAAACACCATATATTTT. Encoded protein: CASSEGGRSSGNTIYF. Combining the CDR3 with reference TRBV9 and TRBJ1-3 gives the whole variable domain DSGVTQTPKHLITATGQRVTLRCSPRSGDLSVYWYQQSLDQGLQFLIQYYNGEERAKGNILERFSAQQFPDLHSELNLSSLELGDSALYFCASSEGGRSSGNTIYFGEGSWLTVV.

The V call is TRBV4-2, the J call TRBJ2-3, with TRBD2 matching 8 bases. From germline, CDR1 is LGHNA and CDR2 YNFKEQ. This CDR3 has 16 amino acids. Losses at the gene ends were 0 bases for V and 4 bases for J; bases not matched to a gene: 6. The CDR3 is CASSQDGSGGSDTQYF. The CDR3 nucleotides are TGTGCCAGCAGCCAAGATGGATCGGGAGGGTCAGATACGCAGTATTTT.

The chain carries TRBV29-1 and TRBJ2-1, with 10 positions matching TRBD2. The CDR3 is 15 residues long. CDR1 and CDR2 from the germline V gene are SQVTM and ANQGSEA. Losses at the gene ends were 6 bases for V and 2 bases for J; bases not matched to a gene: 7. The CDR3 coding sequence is TGCAGCGTGCCCGGGACTAGCGAAACCTACAATGAGCAGTTCTTC. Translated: CSVPGTSETYNEQFF.